The sequence of this T cell receptor (beta chain) was determined in a study of T cells in Graves' hyperthyroidism and ophthalmopathy. Looking at the study overall: The authors collected peripheral blood at initial diagnosis, before any treatment.

Amplification of TCR beta CDR3 regions used RNA as the template. A first-round RT-PCR of the TCR CDR3 used the HTBI primer set. TCRdb redid the calling of the multiplex PCR reads with MiXCR, one entry per CDR3 protein. Of hundreds of thousands of distinct CDR3 sequences detected, 14% appear once; the ten largest clones hold roughly 10%. This clonotype has at least ten counts. Uncontrolled infection, other autoimmune disease, pregnancy or lactation disqualified patients from enrolment. The PBMCs studied were ones that came from about 9.9 ml fresh peripheral blood. Between the trimmed V and J ends, which lost 0 bases and 7 bases, there was a span of 13 bases. CDR1 and CDR2 (germline): DFQATT, SNEGSKA (reference sequence). CDR3 length: 14 amino acids.

The chain is built from TRBV20-1 and TRBJ2-1; D is uncertain. Material for sequencing was blood. The TCR comes from a woman aged 18 to 35 with Graves' hyperthyroidism. In nucleotides, the CDR3 is TGCAGTGCTAGAGATCGAGTTAGGCTGAATGAGCAGTTCTTC. Encoded protein: CSARDRVRLNEQFF.